Listed below are T cell receptor beta chains from one sample, sequenced in a study of blood T cells in healthy people across ages. One entry per CDR3 protein results from TCRdb running MiXCR on the 5' RACE reads. The repertoire has 270,000 or so distinct CDR3 sequences, around 30% of them found once; the top ten carry 25% to 35%. Sequencing input: blood. Receptor source: a woman between 70 and 85 years old in good health. The CDR3 runs from the conserved cysteine through the conserved F or W. D genes are given only for firm matches. Expanded clones get a size class; other rows say once, few or many, or leave the size out.

D,J,length,size,V,DNA,CDR3
NA,TRBJ2-1,17,NA,TRBV4-2,TGTGCCAGCAGCCAAGGAGGGGTGAGGGATCGGGAGAATGAGCAGTTCTTC,CASSQGGVRDRENEQFF
NA,TRBJ2-5,16,NA,TRBV28,TGTGCCAGCAGCTTCTCGGGACCAACCCCAAGAGAGGCCCAGTACTTC,CASSFSGPTPREAQYF
TRBD1,TRBJ2-7,13,NA,TRBV29-1,TGCAGCGCCGCCCGACAGGGGGCGGGCGAGCAGTACTTC,CSAARQGAGEQYF
NA,TRBJ2-7,14,NA,TRBV7-9,TGTGCCAGCAGCCCAAGAGGGACATCCTACGAGCAGTACTTC,CASSPRGTSYEQYF
TRBD1,TRBJ2-3,16,NA,TRBV28,TGTGCCAGCAGTCGGGACAGTGTTTTCCCCACAGATACGCAGTATTTT,CASSRDSVFPTDTQYF
NA,TRBJ2-7,15,few,TRBV28,TGTGCCAGCAGTCCCCGGACCAAACTCCTCTACGAGCAGTACTTC,CASSPRTKLLYEQYF
NA,TRBJ2-1,12,few,TRBV7-2,TGTGCCAGCAGCTTAGGAACACTTGAGCAGTTCTTC,CASSLGTLEQFF
NA,TRBJ1-1,15,NA,TRBV7-2,TGTGCCAGCAGCCAGCAAACAACAGGGATAACTGAAGCTTTCTTT,CASSQQTTGITEAFF
NA,TRBJ2-6,15,NA,TRBV2,TGTGCCAGCGGAGGAAGTGGTTTTGGGGCCAACGTCCTGACTTTC,CASGGSGFGANVLTF
NA,TRBJ2-7,15,NA,TRBV7-9,TGTGCCAGCAGCCCTCGGAGCCCCTACTCCTACGAGCAGTACTTC,CASSPRSPYSYEQYF
TRBD2,TRBJ2-7,14,NA,TRBV7-9,TGTGCCAGCAGCCGTAGCGGGAGCGCTCACGAGCAGTACTTC,CASSRSGSAHEQYF
NA,TRBJ2-3,14,NA,TRBV9,TGTGCCAGCAGCTCCACTGGGCGCCCCGATACGCAGTATTTT,CASSSTGRPDTQYF
NA,TRBJ1-6,15,few,TRBV20-1,TGCAGTGCTGGGATTGGGGGGGGTAGGAATTCACCCCTCCACTTT,CSAGIGGGRNSPLHF
NA,TRBJ2-1,14,few,TRBV20-1,TGCAGTGCCCCCAACCCCGGAGGTAGTAATGAGCAGTTCTTC,CSAPNPGGSNEQFF
NA,TRBJ1-3,12,NA,TRBV20-1,TGCAGTGCTAGTCGGTCTGGAAACACCGTATATTTT,CSASRSGNTVYF
TRBD1,TRBJ2-4,11,few,TRBV7-2,TGTGCCAGCAGCTACGGGACAGGGCAGTACTTC,CASSYGTGQYF
NA,TRBJ2-7,13,few,TRBV7-8,TGTGCCAGCAGCTTAGCGGGCAGGGCGCCTTTGCTATTC,CASSLAGRAPLLF
NA,TRBJ1-6,13,NA,TRBV11-2,TGTGCCAGCAGCTTACCACCGGGCTGGCCCCTCCACTTT,CASSLPPGWPLHF
NA,TRBJ2-5,14,NA,TRBV10-3,TGTGCCATCAGTGAGCGGGGAGCCCAAGAGACCCAGTACTTC,CAISERGAQETQYF
TRBD2,TRBJ2-3,18,NA,TRBV20-1,TGCAGTGCTAGAGATCTCGGTAGAGGCGGGGGGGCGGCAGATACGCAGTATTTT,CSARDLGRGGGAADTQYF
NA,TRBJ2-1,16,few,TRBV6-2/TRBV6-3,TGTGCCAGCAGCCCCCAGAAGAAAGCCAAGCACAATGAGCAGTTCTTC,CASSPQKKAKHNEQFF
NA,TRBJ2-7,15,few,TRBV7-8,TGTGCCAGCAGCTTAGGGGCGGGACTCCTCTACGAGCAGTACTTC,CASSLGAGLLYEQYF
TRBD1,TRBJ1-1,15,few,TRBV5-1,TGCGCCAGCAGCTTGGGACAGGGGGCAGTATCTGAAGCTTTCTTT,CASSLGQGAVSEAFF
TRBD2,TRBJ2-7,16,NA,TRBV4-2,TGTGCCAGCAGCCTTACTGTTGGTAGCGGGAGCTACGAGCAGTACTTC,CASSLTVGSGSYEQYF
NA,TRBJ2-7,13,NA,TRBV28,TGTGCCACCGAGGCACCTAATACCTACGAGCAGTACTTC,CATEAPNTYEQYF
NA,TRBJ2-7,14,NA,TRBV19,TGTGCCAGTAGTATCTCGAGGCCCTCCTACGAGCAGTACTTC,CASSISRPSYEQYF
NA,TRBJ2-5,15,NA,TRBV7-2,TGTGCCAGCAGTATAACGACTAAACATCAAGAGACCCAGTACTTC,CASSITTKHQETQYF
NA,TRBJ2-7,16,NA,TRBV20-1,TGCAGTGCTAGAGATCTCGCCAGTTCTTTATCCTACGAGCAGTACTTC,CSARDLASSLSYEQYF
TRBD1,TRBJ1-2,13,NA,TRBV2,TGTGCCAGCCGCGGACAGGGAGATATTGGCTACACCTTC,CASRGQGDIGYTF
TRBD1,TRBJ2-1,10,NA,TRBV20-1,TGCAGTGCCCCGGACAGGTTCATATTCTTC,CSAPDRFIFF
NA,TRBJ2-3,14,NA,TRBV6-5,TGTGCGACAGCATCGGTGGGCAGCACAGATACGCAGTATTTT,CATASVGSTDTQYF
TRBD1,TRBJ2-1,14,NA,TRBV5-1,TGCGCCAGCGCCCGGGACAGGGGGGACAATGAGCAGTTCTTC,CASARDRGDNEQFF
TRBD2,TRBJ2-1,15,NA,TRBV3-1,TGTGCCAGCAGGCCGGGGACTAGCGGGGACAATGAGCAGTTCTTC,CASRPGTSGDNEQFF
TRBD2,TRBJ2-1,13,few,TRBV5-1,TGCGCCAGCAGCTTGGTTAGCGGGGCTGAGCAGTTCTTC,CASSLVSGAEQFF
TRBD2,TRBJ2-7,14,few,TRBV20-1,TGCAGTGCTTATCTAGCGGGAGAAGCCTACGAGCAGTACTTC,CSAYLAGEAYEQYF
TRBD2,TRBJ2-1,15,NA,TRBV7-9,TGTGCCAGCAGGTGGGCCAGCGGGAGTCCCCATGAGCAGTTCTTC,CASRWASGSPHEQFF
NA,TRBJ2-5,13,NA,TRBV28,TGTGCCAGCAGTTTAAAAGGTTTGGAGACCCAGTACTTC,CASSLKGLETQYF
TRBD2,TRBJ2-7,15,NA,TRBV7-2,TGTGCCAGCAGCACACCTAGCGGGAGGAGGAACGAGCAGTACTTC,CASSTPSGRRNEQYF
TRBD1,TRBJ1-1,16,few,TRBV6-1,TGTGCCAGCAACCGTCCCGGGACAGAGATGAACACTGAAGCTTTCTTT,CASNRPGTEMNTEAFF
NA,TRBJ2-5,13,NA,TRBV6-1,TGTGCCAGCAGTGAAGGGGGGGTAGAGACCCAGTACTTC,CASSEGGVETQYF
TRBD1,TRBJ2-5,16,NA,TRBV28,TGTGCCAGCAGTCTTCCCCTCGGGACAGGGGTTGAGACCCAGTACTTC,CASSLPLGTGVETQYF
TRBD2,TRBJ2-1,18,NA,TRBV7-6,TGTGCCAGCAGCTTAGGTCGAAGGCTAGCGGGAGGTTTCAATGAGCAGTTCTTC,CASSLGRRLAGGFNEQFF
TRBD2,TRBJ2-1,15,NA,TRBV4-2,TGTGCCAGCAGCCAAGGTCGGACTAGCTTGAATGAGCAGTTCTTC,CASSQGRTSLNEQFF
TRBD2,TRBJ2-1,14,NA,TRBV29-1,TGCAGCGTTGAGGGACTAGCCGGCCACAATGAGCAGTTCTTC,CSVEGLAGHNEQFF
TRBD2,TRBJ2-1,19,few,TRBV20-1,TGCAGTGCTAGAGATCGGCTAGCGGGAGGGCCGAGCTCCTACAATGAGCAGTTCTTC,CSARDRLAGGPSSYNEQFF
NA,TRBJ2-2,13,NA,TRBV29-1,TGCAGCGTTAACCAGGAGAACACCGGGGAGCTGTTTTTT,CSVNQENTGELFF
NA,TRBJ2-3,12,NA,TRBV6-5,TGTGCCAGCAGCTCCCTGATGAATACGCAGTATTTT,CASSSLMNTQYF
TRBD1,TRBJ1-1,13,many,TRBV15,TGTGCCACTTCCAGGGGGCCGAACACTGAAGCTTTCTTT,CATSRGPNTEAFF
NA,TRBJ2-2,15,NA,TRBV20-1,TGCAGTGCTAGGCCCACAGGGATTGACACCGGGGAGCTGTTTTTT,CSARPTGIDTGELFF